The 24 T cell receptor beta chains listed next were all sequenced from one sample in a study of cytomegalovirus exposure and HLA in healthy donors (dated by TCRdb to about 2017). The receptor library was made with the immunoSEQ multiplex PCR assay. A mixture of 60 forward primers for TCR Vbeta segments and 13 reverse primers for TCR Jbeta segments was used in the multiplex PCR. As stored in TCRdb, this immuneACCESS dataset retains in-frame rearrangements with V and J assigned. A fraction of the clones does not appear; measured against another copy, unresolved V genes explain less than half of the discrepancy, and the remainder lacks a known reason. In this sample the table shows under 300,000 clones, roughly 70% of which occur a single time. Clones ranked in the top ten supply around 2% of the sample. Sequencing used PBMCs. These receptor sequences come from a female donor in good health and CMV-seronegative.

The V and J genes are TRBV10-3 and TRBJ1-2, with TRBD1 identical over 9 bases. Germline V gene sequence: CDR1 ENHRY, CDR2 SYGVKD. Losses at the gene ends were 9 bases for V and 4 bases for J; bases not matched to a gene: 9. The CDR3 consists of 14 residues. The CDR3 here is CAINRDREGYGYTF. DNA of the CDR3: TGTGCCATAAACCGGGACAGGGAAGGCTATGGCTACACCTTC.

The chain is built from TRBV28 and TRBJ2-2, with a possible D match to TRBD1 (8 bases). The CDR3 totals 17 residues. Germline lookup yields CDR1 MDHEN and CDR2 SYDVKM. Trimming took off 10 bases at V and 5 bases at J, with 26 bases between the two ends. CDR3 coding DNA: TGTGCCACTGGGACAGGAGGACAAGGGCGGGGGACCGGGGAGCTGTTTTTT. Encoded protein: CATGTGGQGRGTGELFF.

This clone was found a few times. V and J are TRBV7-3 and TRBJ2-5; TRBD1 matches at 8 bases. With V trimmed by 2 bases and J by 4 bases, 3 bases remained unmatched. Per germline, CDR1 SGHTA and CDR2 FQGTGA. This CDR3 is built from 14 residues. CDR3 DNA: TGTGCCAGCAGCTTAGGAGGGACAGGAGAGACCCAGTACTTC. As protein: CASSLGGTGETQYF. Based on the CDR3 plus reference TRBV7-3 and TRBJ2-5, the full variable domain is GAGVSQTPSNKVTEKGKYVELRCDPISGHTALYWYRQSLGQGPEFLIYFQGTGAADDSGLPNDRFFAVRPEGSVSTLKIQRTERGDSAVYLCASSLGGTGETQYFGPGTRLLVL.

The chain has TRBV2 and TRBJ1-5; possible D gene TRBD1, 6 bases. Germline values: CDR1 SNHLY, CDR2 FYNNEI. Trimming removed 8 bases from V and 4 bases from J, with 21 bases in between. This CDR3 spans 16 amino acids. This CDR3 is CASGGQNRNKNQPQHF. CDR3 nucleotide sequence: TGTGCCAGCGGCGGACAGAATCGAAATAAAAATCAGCCCCAGCATTTT.

The V gene is TRBV18, the J gene TRBJ2-5; D possibly corresponds to TRBD2 (6 bases). The CDR3 loop spans 14 amino acids. The V gene's germline CDR1 is KGHSH and CDR2 LQKENI. Trimming cost V 2 bases and J 4 bases, with 11 bases left between them. CDR3 sequence: CASSPFGGTETQYF. Written as DNA, the CDR3 is TGTGCCAGCTCACCATTCGGCGGGACAGAGACCCAGTACTTC.

The chain joins TRBV7-8 to TRBJ2-3; TRBD1 matches 9 bases. CDR1 and CDR2 (germline): SGHVS, FQNEAQ. V shed 5 bases and J 2 bases; nucleotides not matched to a gene: 8. The CDR3 totals 16 residues. The CDR3 nucleotides are TGTGCCAGCAGCGAGGGGACAGGGCTTCCCACAGATACGCAGTATTTT. Translating gives CASSEGTGLPTDTQYF.

This chain uses TRBV18 with TRBJ2-3; D is possibly TRBD2 (6 bases). The CDR3 loop spans 15 amino acids. CDR1 KGHSH and CDR2 LQKENI come from the germline V gene. Trimming took off 3 bases at V and 0 bases at J, with 10 bases between the two ends. The CDR3 reads CASSPEAGSTDTQYF. CDR3 sequence (DNA): TGTGCCAGCTCACCGGAGGCGGGAAGCACAGATACGCAGTATTTT.

This chain uses TRBV28 with TRBJ2-5, with TRBD1 matching 7 bases. V was pared by 6 bases and J by 2 bases, with 6 bases of the junction left unmatched. The CDR3 covers 14 residues. Germline loops: CDR1 MDHEN, CDR2 SYDVKM. CDR3 residues: CASRTQGSQETQYF. The DNA of the CDR3 is TGTGCCAGCAGGACACAGGGGTCTCAAGAGACCCAGTACTTC.

This chain links TRBV6-6 with TRBJ2-3; 8 bases align to TRBD1. CDR1 MNHNY and CDR2 SVGAGI come from the germline V gene (reference sequence). CDR3 length: 14 amino acids. The V segment lost 7 bases and the J segment 7 bases; nucleotides outside the gene matches: 10. The DNA of the CDR3 is TGTGCCAGCATTCTTGGGACAGGCCTAAATACGCAGTATTTT. Protein sequence: CASILGTGLNTQYF.

The rearrangement links TRBV30 to TRBJ1-5, with D perhaps TRBD1 (5 bases). The CDR3 consists of 13 residues. The germline CDR1 and CDR2 sequences are GTSNPN and SVGIG (reference sequence). Trimming shortened V by 1 base and J by 7 bases, and 11 bases separated the two germline ends. CDR3 nucleotides: TGTGCCTGGAGTGACGGGGGACTCCAGCCCCAGCATTTT. As protein: CAWSDGGLQPQHF.

The chain carries TRBV5-1 and TRBJ2-5, with D tentatively TRBD2 (5 bases). The J call could be wrong; TRBJ2-7 is a better fit for the DNA end. CDR1 SGHRS and CDR2 YFSETQ come from the germline V gene. This CDR3 is built from 15 residues. The CDR3 region has the DNA TGCGCCAGCAGCCCCACTTCACTACTAGACTACGAGCAGTACTTC. Protein product: CASSPTSLLDYEQYF.

V is TRBV7-8 and J is TRBJ2-1; a weak D match, TRBD2 (6 bases). Germline values: CDR1 SGHVS, CDR2 FQNEAQ. The V and J ends lost 5 bases and 1 base respectively, with 15 bases between them. This CDR3 region has 16 residues. CDR3 nucleotides: TGTGCCAGCAGCATACTCGGGGGTCCTTCCTACAATGAGCAGTTCTTC. Its translation is CASSILGGPSYNEQFF.

As DNA, the CDR3 is TGCGCCAGCAGCACAAGCACGGGACAAAACTACGAGCAGTACTTC. Translated, it gives CASSTSTGQNYEQYF. J is TRBJ2-7 and V is TRBV5-1; possible D gene TRBD1, 6 bases. The CDR3 runs 15 residues. Between the trimmed V and J ends, which lost 4 bases and 3 bases, there was a span of 17 bases. From germline, CDR1 is SGHRS and CDR2 YFSETQ.

The rearrangement uses TRBV7-6 and TRBJ2-7, with D possibly matching TRBD2 (6 bases). Germline assignment: CDR1 SGHVS and CDR2 FNYEAQ. V shed 7 bases and J shed 0 bases, with 16 bases lying between them. This CDR3 comprises 15 residues. CDR3 nucleotide sequence: TGTGCCAGCACGTGGGAGGCAGCGGGCTCCTACGAGCAGTACTTC. The encoded protein is CASTWEAAGSYEQYF. The variable domain in full, completed from reference TRBV7-6 and TRBJ2-7, reads GAGVSQSPRYKVTKRGQDVALRCDPISGHVSLYWYRQALGQGPEFLTYFNYEAQQDKSGLPNDRFSAERPEGSISTLTIQRTEQRDSAMYRCASTWEAAGSYEQYFGPGTRLTVT.

The chain has TRBV11-2 and TRBJ2-2; 13 bases line up with TRBD2. The V gene's germline CDR1 is SGHAT and CDR2 FQNNGV. Trimming removed 3 bases from V and 1 base from J; junction bases left unmatched: 2. This CDR3 spans 17 amino acids. CDR3 in DNA: TGTGCCAGCAGCTTCGGGACTAGCGGGAAGAACACCGGGGAGCTGTTTTTT. It yields the protein CASSFGTSGKNTGELFF.

As concerns this clone: Other nucleotide sequences from this sample produce the same CDR3. V gene TRBV2 combines with J gene TRBJ1-5, with 7 nucleotides matching TRBD1. The V gene end was trimmed by 5 bases and the J gene end by 4 bases; junction bases not matched to a gene: 2. Germline CDR1 reads SNHLY; CDR2 reads FYNNEI. The CDR3 covers 13 residues. The CDR3 region has the DNA TGTGCCAGCAGTCGGGACAGTAATCAGCCCCAGCATTTT. Amino acids: CASSRDSNQPQHF.

This clone was picked up a small number of times. This sequence joins TRBV29-1 and TRBJ1-1; TRBD1 agrees at 8 bases. Germline V gene data show CDR1 as SQVTM and CDR2 as ANQGSEA. The junction had 2 bases not matched to a gene; V was cut back by 5 bases and J by 6 bases. The CDR3 is 11 residues long. In DNA form, the CDR3 reads TGCAGCGTTTCAGGGGGCCCTGAAGCTTTCTTT. This sequence encodes CSVSGGPEAFF.

The table lists this clone with a few counts. The gene calls are TRBV28 and TRBJ1-2; TRBD1 might be the D (5 bases). V lost 7 bases to trimming and J lost 6 bases, with 15 bases between them. The CDR3 extends over 13 amino acids. Germline CDR1 is MDHEN and CDR2 is SYDVKM. The CDR3, as DNA: TGTGCCAGCACCGTTAGACAGCGCGATGGCTACACCTTC. Translated, it gives CASTVRQRDGYTF.

This rearrangement joins TRBV5-1 to TRBJ2-5; 10 bases are shared with TRBD2. The tail of the sequence fits TRBJ2-7 better, so the J call may be wrong. The germline V gene has CDR1 SGHRS and CDR2 YFSETQ. The CDR3 runs 14 residues. The CDR3 loop is CASSPSGRAHEQYF. CDR3 DNA sequence: TGCGCCAGCAGCCCCAGCGGGAGGGCCCACGAGCAGTACTTC.

The rearrangement joins TRBV4-1 to TRBJ2-7; 11 bases are a match to TRBD2. V was clipped by 4 bases and J by 5 bases; unmatched bases: 13. This CDR3 is 17 amino acids long. Germline CDR1 MGHRA, CDR2 YSYEKL. This CDR3 reads CASSPGPLAGGVDEQYF. The CDR3 region has the DNA TGCGCCAGCAGCCCAGGTCCCTTAGCGGGAGGGGTCGACGAGCAGTACTTC.

This clone was seen a single time. The V call is TRBV10-3, the J call TRBJ2-1, with 10 bases that match TRBD1. The trim removed 10 bases at V and 8 bases at J, leaving 11 bases unmatched. CDR1 is ENHRY and CDR2 is SYGVKD in the germline V gene. This CDR3 comprises 14 residues. The CDR3 region has the DNA TGTGCCACCTATAGCGGACAGGGGGTGGATGAGCAGTTCTTC. Residues: CATYSGQGVDEQFF.

Regarding this clone: Compared with germline, one end of the junction differs, possibly owing to a read error. The same CDR3 is also encoded by other DNA sequences in this sample. The rearrangement uses TRBV9 and TRBJ1-3; the D is unclear. In germline, CDR1 is SGDLS, CDR2 YYNGEE. CDR3 size: 14 residues. CDR3: CASSSGDSGNTIYF. CDR3 in DNA: TGTGCCAGCAGTTCTGGAGACTCTGGGAACACCATATATTTT. Combining the CDR3 with reference TRBV9 and TRBJ1-3 gives the whole variable domain DSGVTQTPKHLITATGQRVTLRCSPRSGDLSVYWYQQSLDQGLQFLIQYYNGEERAKGNILERFSAQQFPDLHSELNLSSLELGDSALYFCASSSGDSGNTIYFGEGSWLTVV.

The chain uses TRBV10-3 and TRBJ1-2; D possibly corresponds to TRBD1 (6 bases). Germline V CDR1 and CDR2: ENHRY, SYGVKD. The CDR3 is made up of 15 amino acids. V was cut by 3 bases and J by 3 bases, with 14 bases left in between. The CDR3 region is CAISEGQGRDYGYTF. The CDR3 bases are TGTGCCATCAGTGAAGGGCAGGGGAGGGACTATGGCTACACCTTC.

V and J are TRBV5-1 and TRBJ2-1; TRBD2 matches at 11 bases. Germline-derived CDR1 and CDR2 are SGHRS and YFSETQ. Trimming took 4 bases from V and 7 from J; bases not matched to a gene: 7. There are 15 residues in the CDR3. Here the CDR3 DNA reads TGCGCCAGCAGCCTTAGCGGGAGGGCCTGGAATGAGCAGTTCTTC. Protein sequence: CASSLSGRAWNEQFF.